The 30 T cell receptor beta chains in this list originate from one sample, sequenced in a study of human CD8 memory T cell subsets. Scientists made TCR beta libraries using UMI-labeled 5' RACE. TCRdb re-called the 5' RACE reads; one entry per CDR3 protein, DNA not given. This specimen shows some 12,000 distinct CDR3 sequences; the ten leading clones hold about 8.6%. Sequenced sample: CD8+ T cells from PBMCs. These receptors were collected from a human donor in good health.

CDR3: CASSPLGGHNEQFF. The chain carries TRBV28 and TRBJ2-1; there is no DNA to check the TCRdb D call of TRBD1. CDR1 is MDHEN and CDR2 is SYDVKM in the germline V gene. This CDR3 has 14 residues.

Its frequency marks this clonotype as medium-sized (0.01 to 0.1%). This chain joins TRBV11-3 and TRBJ2-7; TCRdb proposes TRBD2, but this gene call is untestable without DNA. Germline loops: CDR1 SGHNT, CDR2 YENEEA. The length of the CDR3 is 17 residues. CDR3 loop: CASSIRGSGILSYEQYF.

The chain recombines TRBV28 with TRBJ2-5; TCRdb picks TRBD1, but there is no DNA to check that call. The CDR3 totals 14 residues. Per the germline V gene, CDR1 is MDHEN and CDR2 is SYDVKM. CDR3 in amino acids: CASSLEGQRETQYF. The full variable domain, rest sourced from reference TRBV28 and TRBJ2-5, is DVKVTQSSRYLVKRTGEKVFLECVQDMDHENMFWYRQDPGLGLRLIYFSYDVKMKEKGDIPEGYSVSREKKERFSLILESASTNQTSMYLCASSLEGQRETQYFGPGTRLLVL.

J is TRBJ2-1 and V is TRBV9; lacking DNA, the TRBD2 call made by TCRdb goes unchecked. In germline, CDR1 is SGDLS, CDR2 YYNGEE. This CDR3 contains 15 residues. The CDR3 region is CASSISSFPYNEQFF. Full variable domain (outside the CDR3, taken from reference TRBV9 and TRBJ2-1): DSGVTQTPKHLITATGQRVTLRCSPRSGDLSVYWYQQSLDQGLQFLIQYYNGEERAKGNILERFSAQQFPDLHSELNLSSLELGDSALYFCASSISSFPYNEQFFGPGTRLTVL.

The V call is TRBV19, the J call TRBJ2-1; TCRdb picks TRBD1, but there is no DNA to check that call. The germline CDR1 and CDR2 sequences are LNHDA and SQIVND (reference sequence). The CDR3 is made up of 14 amino acids. The CDR3 protein is CASSPGTGTDEQFF.

This clonotype counts as medium-sized by frequency. The chain carries TRBV2 and TRBJ1-1. Germline-derived CDR1 and CDR2 are SNHLY and FYNNEI. This CDR3 region has 16 residues. The CDR3 spells CASSLPEGGMNTEAFF.

V gene TRBV5-1 combines with J gene TRBJ2-3; TCRdb designates TRBD1, a call that cannot be tested without DNA. Germline CDR1 SGHRS, CDR2 YFSETQ. CDR3 length: 15 amino acids. This CDR3 reads CASSHDRGSTDTQYF.

This chain joins TRBV12-3 or TRBV12-4 and TRBJ2-4. The CDR3 is 14 residues long. The CDR3 spells CASSSQLAKNIQYF.

The V gene is TRBV28, the J gene TRBJ2-5; the D call of TRBD2 rests on TCRdb alone, since no DNA is present to check it. Germline V gives CDR1 MDHEN, CDR2 SYDVKM. This CDR3 is built from 17 residues. The CDR3 reads CASSLSRLAGGQETQYF. The full variable domain, completed using reference TRBV28 and TRBJ2-5, is DVKVTQSSRYLVKRTGEKVFLECVQDMDHENMFWYRQDPGLGLRLIYFSYDVKMKEKGDIPEGYSVSREKKERFSLILESASTNQTSMYLCASSLSRLAGGQETQYFGPGTRLLVL.

The V and J genes are TRBV6-5 and TRBJ1-6. Per the germline V gene, CDR1 is MNHEY and CDR2 is SVGAGI. CDR3 length: 15 amino acids. The CDR3 reads CASSYSGAYNSPLHF.

This clonotype counts as medium-sized by frequency. CDR3 sequence: CASKVSGSSYNEQFF. The chain carries TRBV6-6 and TRBJ2-1; TCRdb names TRBD2, which stays unverified in the absence of DNA. The CDR3 length is 15 residues. CDR1 MNHNY and CDR2 SVGAGI come from the germline V gene (reference sequence).

V is TRBV28 and J is TRBJ2-2. The CDR3 sequence is 14 residues long. Germline assignment: CDR1 MDHEN and CDR2 SYDVKM. CDR3 protein: CASSLFSGSGELFF.

This chain links TRBV6-5 with TRBJ2-3; checking the TCRdb D call of TRBD2 is not possible without DNA. The CDR3 is made up of 16 amino acids. The germline CDR1 and CDR2 sequences are MNHEY and SVGAGI. The CDR3 sequence is CASSIYSGGATDTQYF.

Considering frequency, this clonotype is medium-sized. The chain couples TRBV24-1 to TRBJ2-1; with no DNA, the TCRdb D assignment of TRBD1 cannot be verified. In germline, CDR1 is KGHDR, CDR2 SFDVKD. The CDR3 is 16 residues long. Here the CDR3 reads CATSEEGGSSYNEQFF.

V gene TRBV5-1 combines with J gene TRBJ2-1. Per the germline V gene, CDR1 is SGHRS and CDR2 is YFSETQ. The CDR3 spans 17 residues. This chain's CDR3 is CASSEQSWTGAYNEQFF.

V is TRBV7-2 and J is TRBJ2-1; no DNA is available, so the TRBD1 call from TCRdb remains unchecked. The CDR3 runs to 15 residues. Germline assignment: CDR1 SGHTA and CDR2 FQGNSA. The CDR3 sequence: CASCPRDTQSDEQFF.

The chain couples TRBV24-1 to TRBJ2-5; there is no DNA to check the TCRdb D call of TRBD1. CDR3 size: 15 residues. Germline values: CDR1 KGHDR, CDR2 SFDVKD. CDR3 loop: CATAPGTGGQETQYF.

The chain recombines TRBV6-5 with TRBJ2-7; the TRBD1 assignment by TCRdb is unverifiable without DNA. The germline V gene encodes CDR1 MNHEY and CDR2 SVGAGI. The CDR3 extends over 15 amino acids. The CDR3 loop reads CASSYAGTGGYEQYF.

The chain recombines TRBV7-3 with TRBJ2-3; TCRdb selects TRBD2, and the lack of DNA leaves this call unchecked. The CDR3 is made up of 16 amino acids. From germline, CDR1 is SGHTA and CDR2 FQGTGA. CDR3: CASSLNEGGEGDTQYF.

The chain joins TRBV5-5 to TRBJ1-2; TCRdb reports TRBD1, a call that lacks DNA to check it against. Per germline, CDR1 SGHKS and CDR2 YYEKEE (reference sequence). This CDR3 has 14 residues. CDR3 sequence reads: CASSRREFLYGYTF.

The CDR3 here is CASSHPLTGQGINNEQFF. The chain joins TRBV4-3 to TRBJ2-1; the TCRdb call, TRBD1, lacks DNA for checking. CDR1 and CDR2 from the germline V gene are LGHNA and YSLEER. This CDR3 region has 18 residues.

The rearrangement uses TRBV20-1 and TRBJ2-7; there is no DNA to check the TCRdb D call of TRBD2. Germline V gene data show CDR1 as DFQATT and CDR2 as SNEGSKA (reference sequence). This CDR3 has 15 amino acids. The CDR3 is CSARGRGLSSYEQYF.

Frequency places this clonotype as large. The chain recombines TRBV29-1 with TRBJ2-1; the TRBD2 assignment by TCRdb is unverifiable without DNA. The germline V gene has CDR1 SQVTM and CDR2 ANQGSEA. The CDR3 runs to 19 residues. CDR3 loop: CSVEGYRGPGRDRVGEQFF.

This clonotype registers medium-sized by frequency. This chain connects TRBV20-1 to TRBJ1-1. This CDR3 region has 14 residues. From germline, CDR1 is DFQATT and CDR2 SNEGSKA (reference sequence). CDR3 in amino acids: CSASPALMNTEAFF.

Judged by frequency, this clonotype is medium-sized. V is TRBV4-3 and J is TRBJ2-2; TCRdb's D gene call, TRBD2, goes unchecked for lack of DNA. The CDR3 sequence is 16 residues long. Germline CDR1 reads LGHNA; CDR2 reads YSLEER. CDR3: CASSQSGSVIAGELFF.

The V and J genes are TRBV7-9 and TRBJ2-3; TCRdb gives TRBD2 as the D gene, but with no DNA this cannot be confirmed. The germline CDR1 and CDR2 sequences are SEHNR and FQNEAQ (reference sequence). The CDR3 extends over 12 amino acids. CDR3 sequence reads: CASSDEGLEQYF.

J is TRBJ1-1 and V is TRBV20-1. The CDR3 totals 12 residues. Germline V gene lookup returns CDR1 DFQATT and CDR2 SNEGSKA (reference sequence). CDR3 sequence: CSALRGGTEAFF.

V is TRBV7-9 and J is TRBJ2-3; the TCRdb D gene call, TRBD1, has no DNA to confirm it. In germline, CDR1 is SEHNR, CDR2 FQNEAQ (reference sequence). The CDR3 loop spans 14 amino acids. CDR3 residues: CASSFAGGVDTQYF.

Here the CDR3 reads CASSPGTFYEQYF. V and J are TRBV27 and TRBJ2-7. This CDR3 region has 13 residues. CDR1 and CDR2 (germline): MNHEY, SMNVEV (reference sequence).

This clonotype ranks as medium-sized in terms of frequency. The genes are TRBV5-1 and TRBJ2-1; absent DNA, TCRdb's TRBD1 call cannot be checked. The CDR3 has 15 residues. Germline assignment: CDR1 SGHRS and CDR2 YFSETQ. The CDR3 sequence is CASSRGQGGFDEQFF.